This TCR beta chain was found in a study of OX40 agonist ivuxolimab in advanced cancers. About the study: Age averaged approximately 60 years (range roughly 20 to 90), and more than 80% were male. Findings of the study overall: Some of the nonresponding patients also showed low levels of normalized T-cell clonal expansion. CD4+ T cells averaged fewer expanded clones than CD8+ T cells.

The repertoire was sequenced with immunoSEQ multiplex PCR; TCRdb's copy has only in-frame clones and lacks some. The table includes around 140,000 clones, 90% detected once. Note on this clone: Its cognate antigen is unknown.

Sampled blood was obtained at baseline, cycle 4 day 1, and cycle 7 day 1. The germline CDR1 and CDR2 sequences are MNHNS and SASEGT. V was clipped by 1 base and J by 4 bases, with 17 bases between them. CDR3 length: 16 residues. This TCR was recovered from an adult with an advanced solid tumor such as melanoma, head and neck, liver or kidney cancer. The specimen was CD4+ or CD8+ T cells sorted from blood, collected in a trial of the OX40 agonist ivuxolimab. V is TRBV6-1 and J is TRBJ2-7; D may be TRBD1 (7 bases). In DNA, the CDR3 is TGTGCCAGCAGTGAAGTTGCGGGGCAGGGGGTTTACGAGCAGTACTTC. Protein: CASSEVAGQGVYEQYF.